This T cell receptor beta chain was retrieved from a study of blood T cells in healthy people across ages. A J-beta primer mix and a sample-barcoded 5' primer were used in a second PCR of about 7 to 12 cycles. TCRdb processed the 5' RACE reads anew with MiXCR; each CDR3 protein has one entry. The sample records some 1.5 million distinct CDR3 sequences, roughly 27% being singletons. There are 15 residues in the CDR3. The junction had 6 bases not matched to a gene; V was cut back by 6 bases and J by 0 bases. In its sample, this clonotype was seen a few times. The material sequenced was blood. J is TRBJ2-7 and V is TRBV12-3 or TRBV12-4; 9 nucleotides match TRBD1. The origin of this receptor is a woman aged 25 to 39 in good health. The CDR3 reads CASRSGTGSSYEQYF. CDR3 bases: TGTGCCAGCAGATCGGGGACAGGGAGCTCCTACGAGCAGTACTTC.